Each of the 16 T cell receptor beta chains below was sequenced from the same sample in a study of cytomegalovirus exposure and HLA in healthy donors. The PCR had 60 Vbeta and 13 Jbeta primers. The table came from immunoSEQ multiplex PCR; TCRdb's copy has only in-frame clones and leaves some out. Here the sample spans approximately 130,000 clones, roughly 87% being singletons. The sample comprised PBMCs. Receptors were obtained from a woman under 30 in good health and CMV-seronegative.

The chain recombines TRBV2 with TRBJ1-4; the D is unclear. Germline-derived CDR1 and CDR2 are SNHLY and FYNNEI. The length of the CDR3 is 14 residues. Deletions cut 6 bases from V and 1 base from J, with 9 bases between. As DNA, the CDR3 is TGTGCCAGCAGGGGAGGGAGAACTAATGAAAAACTGTTTTTT. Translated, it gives CASRGGRTNEKLFF.

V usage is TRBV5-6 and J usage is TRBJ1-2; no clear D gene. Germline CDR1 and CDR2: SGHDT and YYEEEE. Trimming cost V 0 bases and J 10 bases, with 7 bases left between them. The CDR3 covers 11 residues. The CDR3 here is CASSLGLIYTF. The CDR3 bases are TGTGCCAGCAGCTTGGGACTGATCTACACCTTC.

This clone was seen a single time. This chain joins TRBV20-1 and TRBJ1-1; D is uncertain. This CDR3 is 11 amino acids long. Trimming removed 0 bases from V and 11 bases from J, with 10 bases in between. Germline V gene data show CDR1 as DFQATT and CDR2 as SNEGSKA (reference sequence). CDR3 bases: TGCAGTGCTAGAGACTTAACAACGGCTTTCTTT. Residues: CSARDLTTAFF.

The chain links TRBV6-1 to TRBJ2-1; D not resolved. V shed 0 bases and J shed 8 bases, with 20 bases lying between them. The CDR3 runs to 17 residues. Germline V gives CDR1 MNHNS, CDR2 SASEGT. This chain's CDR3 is CASSEAFPRPGQDEQFF. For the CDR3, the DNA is TGTGCCAGCAGTGAAGCCTTTCCGCGTCCAGGTCAGGATGAGCAGTTCTTC.

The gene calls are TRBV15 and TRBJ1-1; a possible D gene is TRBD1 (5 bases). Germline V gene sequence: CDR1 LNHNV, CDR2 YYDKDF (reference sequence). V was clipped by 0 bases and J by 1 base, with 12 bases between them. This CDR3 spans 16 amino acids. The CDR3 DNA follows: TGTGCCACCAGCAGAGATTCTAACAGGAAGAACACTGAAGCTTTCTTT. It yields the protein CATSRDSNRKNTEAFF.

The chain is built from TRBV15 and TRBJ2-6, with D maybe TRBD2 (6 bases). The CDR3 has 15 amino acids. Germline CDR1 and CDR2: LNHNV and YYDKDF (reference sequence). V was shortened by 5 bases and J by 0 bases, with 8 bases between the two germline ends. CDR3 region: CATSAGSSGANVLTF. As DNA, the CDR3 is TGTGCCACCAGCGCGGGGAGCTCTGGGGCCAACGTCCTGACTTTC.

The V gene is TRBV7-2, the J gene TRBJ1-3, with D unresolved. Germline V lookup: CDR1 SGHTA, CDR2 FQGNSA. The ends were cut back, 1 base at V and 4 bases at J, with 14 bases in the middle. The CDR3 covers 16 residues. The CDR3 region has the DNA TGTGCCAGCAGCTTAGGGAGCGGGGTTACGGGAAACACCATATATTTT. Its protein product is CASSLGSGVTGNTIYF.

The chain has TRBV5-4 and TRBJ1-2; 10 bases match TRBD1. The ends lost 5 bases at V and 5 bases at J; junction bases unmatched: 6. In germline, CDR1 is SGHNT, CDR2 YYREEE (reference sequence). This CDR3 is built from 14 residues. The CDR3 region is CASRQRQGAYGYTF. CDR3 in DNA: TGTGCCAGCAGACAACGACAGGGGGCTTATGGCTACACCTTC.

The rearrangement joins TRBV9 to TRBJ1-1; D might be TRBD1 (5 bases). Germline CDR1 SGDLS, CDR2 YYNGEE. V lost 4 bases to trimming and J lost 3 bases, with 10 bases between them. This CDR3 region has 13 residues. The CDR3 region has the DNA TGTGCCAGCAGCCCCGACAGTTACACTGAAGCTTTCTTT. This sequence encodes CASSPDSYTEAFF.

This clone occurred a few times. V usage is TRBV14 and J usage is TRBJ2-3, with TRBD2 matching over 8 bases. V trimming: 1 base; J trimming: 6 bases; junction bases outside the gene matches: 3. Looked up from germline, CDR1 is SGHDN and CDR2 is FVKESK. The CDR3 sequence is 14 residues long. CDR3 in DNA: TGTGCCAGCAGCCAAGCGGGAGGGTACGATACGCAGTATTTT. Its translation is CASSQAGGYDTQYF.

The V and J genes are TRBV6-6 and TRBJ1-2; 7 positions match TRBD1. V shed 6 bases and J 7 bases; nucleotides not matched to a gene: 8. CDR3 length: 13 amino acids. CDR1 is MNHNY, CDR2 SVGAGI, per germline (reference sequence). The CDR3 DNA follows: TGTGCCAGCAGCACTACAGGGGAAGTTGGCTACACCTTC. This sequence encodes CASSTTGEVGYTF.

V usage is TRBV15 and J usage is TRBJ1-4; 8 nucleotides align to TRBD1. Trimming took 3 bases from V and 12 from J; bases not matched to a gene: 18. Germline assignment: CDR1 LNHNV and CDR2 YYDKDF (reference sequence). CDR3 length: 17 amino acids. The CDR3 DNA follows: TGTGCCACCAGCAGGCCTGGCAGGGGGCAGGTTCCAGGGGAACTGTTTTTT. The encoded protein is CATSRPGRGQVPGELFF.

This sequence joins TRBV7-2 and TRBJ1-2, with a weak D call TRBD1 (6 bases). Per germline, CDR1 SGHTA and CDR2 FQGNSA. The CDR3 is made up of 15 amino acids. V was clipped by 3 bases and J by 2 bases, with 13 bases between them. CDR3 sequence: CASSFPGGGNYGYTF. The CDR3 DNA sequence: TGTGCCAGCAGCTTCCCAGGTGGGGGCAACTATGGCTACACCTTC.

CDR3 DNA: TGTGCCAGCAGTGGCGGACTAGCGGTTAACTCCTACGAGCAGTACTTC. Amino acids: CASSGGLAVNSYEQYF. V is TRBV6-1 and J is TRBJ2-7, with 10 bases identical to TRBD2. Germline V gene sequence: CDR1 MNHNS, CDR2 SASEGT. The CDR3 is 16 amino acids. V shed 4 bases, J shed 0 bases, and the junction held 6 bases outside the gene matches.

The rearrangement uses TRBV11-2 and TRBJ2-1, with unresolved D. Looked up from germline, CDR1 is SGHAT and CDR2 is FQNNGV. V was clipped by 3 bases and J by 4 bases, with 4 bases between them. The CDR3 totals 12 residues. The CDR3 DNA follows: TGTGCCAGCAGCTTTGAGTACAATGAGCAGTTCTTC. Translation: CASSFEYNEQFF. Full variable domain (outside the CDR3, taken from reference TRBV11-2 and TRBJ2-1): EAGVAQSPRYKIIEKRQSVAFWCNPISGHATLYWYQQILGQGPKLLIQFQNNGVVDDSQLPKDRFSAERLKGVDSTLKIQPAKLEDSAVYLCASSFEYNEQFFGPGTRLTVL.

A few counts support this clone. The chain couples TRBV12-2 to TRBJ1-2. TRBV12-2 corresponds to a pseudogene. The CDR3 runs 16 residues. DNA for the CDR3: TGTGCAAGTCGCTTTGAGGGTCCAGAACCGAACTATGGCTACACCTTC. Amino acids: CASRFEGPEPNYGYTF.